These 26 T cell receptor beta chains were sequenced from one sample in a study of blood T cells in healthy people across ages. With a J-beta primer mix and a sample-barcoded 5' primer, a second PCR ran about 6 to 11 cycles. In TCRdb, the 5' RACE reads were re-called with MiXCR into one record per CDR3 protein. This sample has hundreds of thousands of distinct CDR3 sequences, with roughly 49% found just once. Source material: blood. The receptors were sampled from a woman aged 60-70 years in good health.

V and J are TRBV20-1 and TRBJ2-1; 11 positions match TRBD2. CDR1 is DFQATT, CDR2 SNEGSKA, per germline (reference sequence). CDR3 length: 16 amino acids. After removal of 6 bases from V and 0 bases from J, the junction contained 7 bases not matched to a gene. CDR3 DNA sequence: TGCAGTGCCCTCCGACTAGCGGGGAGCTCCTACAATGAGCAGTTCTTC. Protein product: CSALRLAGSSYNEQFF.

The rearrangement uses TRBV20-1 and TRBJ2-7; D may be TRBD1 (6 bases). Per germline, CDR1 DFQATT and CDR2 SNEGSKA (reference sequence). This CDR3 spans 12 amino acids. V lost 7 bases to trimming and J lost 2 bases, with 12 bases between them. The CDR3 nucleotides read TGCAGTGGGGGCTACAGGGCCTACGAGCAGTACTTC. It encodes CSGGYRAYEQYF.

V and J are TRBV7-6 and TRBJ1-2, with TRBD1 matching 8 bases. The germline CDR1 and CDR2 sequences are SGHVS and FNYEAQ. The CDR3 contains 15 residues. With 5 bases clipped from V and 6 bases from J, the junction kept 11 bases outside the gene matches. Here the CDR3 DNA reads TGTGCCAGCAGCGGCGATGGACAGGGTTATAATGGCTACACCTTC. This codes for CASSGDGQGYNGYTF.

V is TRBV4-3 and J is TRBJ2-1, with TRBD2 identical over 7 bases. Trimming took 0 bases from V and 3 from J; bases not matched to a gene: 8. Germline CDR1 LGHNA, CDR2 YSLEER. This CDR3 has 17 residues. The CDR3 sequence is CASSQDPLGGSYNEQFF. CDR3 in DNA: TGCGCCAGCAGCCAAGATCCTCTGGGCGGGAGCTACAATGAGCAGTTCTTC.

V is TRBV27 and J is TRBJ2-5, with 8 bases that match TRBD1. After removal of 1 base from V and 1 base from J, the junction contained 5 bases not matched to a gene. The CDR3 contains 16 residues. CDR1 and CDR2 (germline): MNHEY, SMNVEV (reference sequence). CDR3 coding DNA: TGTGCCAGCAGTTTATACCTGGACAGGGTCCAAGAGACCCAGTACTTC. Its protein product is CASSLYLDRVQETQYF.

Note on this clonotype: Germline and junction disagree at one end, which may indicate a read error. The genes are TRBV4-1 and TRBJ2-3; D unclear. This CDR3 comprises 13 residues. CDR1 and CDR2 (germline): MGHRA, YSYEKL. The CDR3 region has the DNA TGCGCCAGCAGCCAAGATAAAGAAGATACGCTGTATTTT. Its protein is CASSQDKEDTLYF.

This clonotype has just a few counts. The CDR3 here is CASSRTQETQYF. CDR3 sequence (DNA): TGTGCCAGCAGTCGGACTCAGGAGACCCAGTACTTC. The rearrangement joins TRBV2 to TRBJ2-5; D is perhaps TRBD2 (5 bases). Trimming removed 5 bases at V and 5 bases at J, with 9 bases between. Germline CDR1 SNHLY, CDR2 FYNNEI. There are 12 residues in the CDR3.

Here the CDR3 DNA reads TGTGCCAGGGCAGGGGCGTTCGATCAGCCCCAGCATTTT. It specifies CARAGAFDQPQHF. This chain joins TRBV7-2 and TRBJ1-5; TRBD1 might be the D (6 bases). CDR1 SGHTA and CDR2 FQGNSA come from the germline V gene. V shed 9 bases and J shed 5 bases, with 14 bases lying between them. This CDR3 spans 13 amino acids.

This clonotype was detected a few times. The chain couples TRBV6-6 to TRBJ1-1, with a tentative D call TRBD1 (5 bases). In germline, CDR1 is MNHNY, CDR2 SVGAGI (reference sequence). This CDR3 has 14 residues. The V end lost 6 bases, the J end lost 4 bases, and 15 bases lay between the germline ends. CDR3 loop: CASSPRVGGTEAFF. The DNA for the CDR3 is TGTGCCAGCAGCCCCAGGGTGGGGGGCACTGAAGCTTTCTTT.

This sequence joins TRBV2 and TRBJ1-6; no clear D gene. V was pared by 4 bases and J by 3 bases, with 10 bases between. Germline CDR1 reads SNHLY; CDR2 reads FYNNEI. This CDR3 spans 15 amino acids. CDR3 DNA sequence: TGTGCCAGCAGTGGGTACGGAGACTATAATTCACCCCTCCACTTT. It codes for CASSGYGDYNSPLHF.

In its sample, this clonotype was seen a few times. CDR3 in amino acids: CASSQRGLAEYEQYF. CDR3 in DNA: TGTGCCAGCAGCCAACGGGGGCTAGCGGAATACGAGCAGTACTTC. This chain uses TRBV7-2 with TRBJ2-4, with D perhaps TRBD2 (7 bases). The DNA matches TRBJ2-7 better at its end, which makes the J call doubtful. This CDR3 has 15 amino acids. CDR1 and CDR2 from the germline V gene are SGHTA and FQGNSA.

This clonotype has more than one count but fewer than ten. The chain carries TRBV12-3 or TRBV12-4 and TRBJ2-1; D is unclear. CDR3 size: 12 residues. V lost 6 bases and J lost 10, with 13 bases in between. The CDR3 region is CASSPGVGEQFF. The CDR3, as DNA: TGTGCCAGCAGCCCAGGTGTGGGGGAGCAGTTCTTC.

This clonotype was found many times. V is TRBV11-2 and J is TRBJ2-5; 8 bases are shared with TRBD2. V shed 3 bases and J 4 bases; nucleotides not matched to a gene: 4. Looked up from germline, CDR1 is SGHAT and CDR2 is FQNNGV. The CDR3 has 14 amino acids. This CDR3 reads CASSLSSGRETQYF. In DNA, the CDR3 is TGTGCCAGCAGCTTGTCTAGCGGGCGAGAGACCCAGTACTTC.

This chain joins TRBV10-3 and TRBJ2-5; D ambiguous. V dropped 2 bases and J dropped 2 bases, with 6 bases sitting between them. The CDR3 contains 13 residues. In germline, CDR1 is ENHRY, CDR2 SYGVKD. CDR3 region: CAISEGVQETQYF. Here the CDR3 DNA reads TGTGCCATCAGTGAGGGGGTTCAAGAGACCCAGTACTTC.

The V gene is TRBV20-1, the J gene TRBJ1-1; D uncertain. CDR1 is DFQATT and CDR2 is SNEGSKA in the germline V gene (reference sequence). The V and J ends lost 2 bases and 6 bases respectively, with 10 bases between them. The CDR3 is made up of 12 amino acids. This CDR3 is CSARPAVAEAFF. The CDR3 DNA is TGCAGTGCTAGACCGGCGGTCGCTGAAGCTTTCTTT.

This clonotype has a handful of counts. CDR3 sequence reads: CASSPHMAYEQYF. Here the CDR3 DNA reads TGTGCCAGCAGCCCCCATATGGCTTACGAGCAGTACTTC. This chain connects TRBV7-2 to TRBJ2-7; D remains unclear. From germline, CDR1 is SGHTA and CDR2 FQGNSA. The CDR3 spans 13 residues. V lost 5 bases, J lost 4 bases, and 12 bases lay in between. Based on the CDR3 plus reference TRBV7-2 and TRBJ2-7, the full variable domain is GAGVSQSPSNKVTEKGKDVELRCDPISGHTALYWYRQSLGQGLEFLIYFQGNSAPDKSGLPSDRFSAERTGGSVSTLTIQRTQQEDSAVYLCASSPHMAYEQYFGPGTRLTVT.

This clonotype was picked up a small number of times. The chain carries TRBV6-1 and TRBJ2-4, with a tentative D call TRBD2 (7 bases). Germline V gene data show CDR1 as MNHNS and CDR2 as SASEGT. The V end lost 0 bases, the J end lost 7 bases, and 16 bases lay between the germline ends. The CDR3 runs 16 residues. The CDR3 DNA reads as TGTGCCAGCAGTGAAGCGCCGGGGGGCGCGAAGAACATTCAGTACTTC. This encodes CASSEAPGGAKNIQYF.

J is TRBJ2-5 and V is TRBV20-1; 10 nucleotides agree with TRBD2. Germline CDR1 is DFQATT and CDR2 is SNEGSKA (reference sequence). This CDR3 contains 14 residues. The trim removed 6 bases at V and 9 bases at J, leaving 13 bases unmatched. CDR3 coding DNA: TGCAGTGCACCCGAGGTAGCGGGAGGTCAGGCCCAGTACTTC. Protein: CSAPEVAGGQAQYF.

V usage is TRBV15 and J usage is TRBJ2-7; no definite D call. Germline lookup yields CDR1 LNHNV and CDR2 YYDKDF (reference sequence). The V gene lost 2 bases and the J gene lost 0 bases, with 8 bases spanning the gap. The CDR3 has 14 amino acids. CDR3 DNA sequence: TGTGCCACCAGCAGACACGACGACTCCTACGAGCAGTACTTC. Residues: CATSRHDDSYEQYF.

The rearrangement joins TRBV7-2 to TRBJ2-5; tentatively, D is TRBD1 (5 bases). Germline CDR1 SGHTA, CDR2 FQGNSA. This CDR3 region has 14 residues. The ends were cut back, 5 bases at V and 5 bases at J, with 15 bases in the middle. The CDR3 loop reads CASSPYRRLETQYF. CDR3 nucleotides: TGTGCCAGCAGCCCGTACAGGCGATTGGAGACCCAGTACTTC.

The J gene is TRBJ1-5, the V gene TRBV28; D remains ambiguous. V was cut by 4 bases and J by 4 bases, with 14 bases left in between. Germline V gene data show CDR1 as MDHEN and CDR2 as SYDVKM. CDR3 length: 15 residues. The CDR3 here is CASSYVLVTNQPQHF. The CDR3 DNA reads TGTGCCAGCAGTTATGTATTAGTAACGAATCAGCCCCAGCATTTT. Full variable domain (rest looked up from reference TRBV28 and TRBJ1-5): DVKVTQSSRYLVKRTGEKVFLECVQDMDHENMFWYRQDPGLGLRLIYFSYDVKMKEKGDIPEGYSVSREKKERFSLILESASTNQTSMYLCASSYVLVTNQPQHFGDGTRLSIL.

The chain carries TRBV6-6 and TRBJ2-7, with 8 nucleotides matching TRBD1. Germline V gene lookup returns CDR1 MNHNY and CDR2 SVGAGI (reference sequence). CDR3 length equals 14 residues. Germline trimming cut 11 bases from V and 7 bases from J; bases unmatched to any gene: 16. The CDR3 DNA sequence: TGTGCCTGCCAGCAGGGGACAGGTGGGGGGGAGCAGTACTTC. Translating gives CACQQGTGGGEQYF.

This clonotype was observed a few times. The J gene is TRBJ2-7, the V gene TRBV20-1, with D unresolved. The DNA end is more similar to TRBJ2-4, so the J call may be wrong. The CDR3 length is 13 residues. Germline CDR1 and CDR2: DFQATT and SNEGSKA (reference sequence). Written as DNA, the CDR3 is TGCAGTGCTAACTCAGTGGGCAAAAACATTCAGTACTTC. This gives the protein CSANSVGKNIQYF.

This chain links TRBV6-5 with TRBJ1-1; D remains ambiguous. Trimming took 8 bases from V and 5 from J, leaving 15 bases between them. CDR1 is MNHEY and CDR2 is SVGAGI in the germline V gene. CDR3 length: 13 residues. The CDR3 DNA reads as TGTGCCAGCTATACGGCGGGGAGGACTGAAGCTTTCTTT. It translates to CASYTAGRTEAFF.

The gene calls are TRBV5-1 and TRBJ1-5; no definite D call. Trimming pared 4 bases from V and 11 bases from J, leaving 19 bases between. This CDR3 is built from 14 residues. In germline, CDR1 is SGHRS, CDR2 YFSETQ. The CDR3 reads CASSDGPGVLAQHF. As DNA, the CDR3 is TGCGCCAGCAGCGACGGCCCCGGGGTTCTAGCCCAGCATTTT.

This chain's CDR3 is CASSGPGRNTEAFF. CDR3 bases: TGTGCCAGCAGCGGTCCGGGGCGGAACACTGAAGCTTTCTTT. V is TRBV9 and J is TRBJ1-1; tentative D call: TRBD1 (5 bases). The CDR3 contains 14 residues. V was pared by 3 bases and J by 1 base, with 10 bases between. CDR1 and CDR2 from the germline V gene are SGDLS and YYNGEE. Full variable domain (remainder filled in from reference TRBV9 and TRBJ1-1): DSGVTQTPKHLITATGQRVTLRCSPRSGDLSVYWYQQSLDQGLQFLIQYYNGEERAKGNILERFSAQQFPDLHSELNLSSLELGDSALYFCASSGPGRNTEAFFGQGTRLTVV.